This T cell receptor beta chain was sequenced during a study of metastatic and nonmetastatic thyroid tumors. As for this clone: No antigen is known for it.

Overall study results and limits: A significant increase in TCR beta diversity was reportedly seen in malignant thyroid tumors relative to benign nodules, in blood and tumor.

Patients had received no treatment of any kind before thyroid surgery. Germline CDR1 LNHDA, CDR2 SQIVND (reference sequence). The V end was cut by 3 bases, the J end by 0 bases, with 9 bases between. The CDR3 contains 16 residues. TCRdb reprocessed the PCR reads via MiXCR. This sample yields around 17,000 clones, of which about 25% are seen a single time; approximately 15% belongs to the top ten. The sample taken for sequencing was adjacent normal tissue. The chain joins TRBV19 to TRBJ1-6; D perhaps matches TRBD1 (5 bases). This clonotype was sampled from a female donor with papillary thyroid cancer or a benign thyroid nodule (not recorded which). Some clones in this sample may be carry-over from other donors' samples. For the CDR3, the DNA is TGTGCCAGTAGTATTCTTGACAGCTCCTATAATTCACCCCTCCACTTT. It translates to CASSILDSSYNSPLHF.